These 21 T cell receptor beta chains came from one sample sequenced in a study of blood T cells in healthy people across ages. A second PCR, run for roughly 7 to 12 cycles, used a sample-barcoded 5' primer plus a J-beta primer mix. TCRdb processed the 5' RACE reads anew with MiXCR; each CDR3 protein has one entry. The sample includes 1,300,000 or so distinct CDR3 sequences, 45% to 70% of them seen just once. Sequencing used blood. These TCRs come from a man between 18 and 35 years old in good health.

This clonotype was seen a few times. J is TRBJ2-7 and V is TRBV5-1, with 10 nucleotides matching TRBD2. The CDR3 covers 13 residues. CDR1 and CDR2 (germline): SGHRS, YFSETQ. Losses at the gene ends were 4 bases for V and 6 bases for J; bases not matched to a gene: 4. This CDR3 reads CASSVGLAIEQYF. In DNA form, the CDR3 reads TGCGCCAGCAGCGTGGGACTAGCGATCGAGCAGTACTTC. The complete variable domain, with remaining parts taken from reference TRBV5-1 and TRBJ2-7, reads KAGVTQTPRYLIKTRGQQVTLSCSPISGHRSVSWYQQTPGQGLQFLFEYFSETQRNKGNFPGRFSGRQFSNSRSEMNVSTLELGDSALYLCASSVGLAIEQYFGPGTRLTVT.

The V gene is TRBV7-9, the J gene TRBJ1-1; D gene ambiguous. From germline, CDR1 is SEHNR and CDR2 FQNEAQ (reference sequence). The CDR3 runs 16 residues. Trimming removed 5 bases at V and 3 bases at J, with 19 bases between. The CDR3 protein is CASSPPRSVTDTEAFF. CDR3 DNA sequence: TGTGCCAGCAGCCCCCCCCGTTCCGTAACGGACACTGAAGCTTTCTTT.

This chain joins TRBV7-2 and TRBJ2-3; D possibly uses TRBD1 or TRBD2 (5 bases each). Germline CDR1 is SGHTA and CDR2 is FQGNSA. The ends were cut back, 6 bases at V and 4 bases at J, with 20 bases in the middle. The CDR3 contains 16 residues. CDR3 DNA: TGTGCCAGCAGGTCCACCGGGCCCTGGGACCCAGATACGCAGTATTTT. It is translated as CASRSTGPWDPDTQYF.

The V call is TRBV15, the J call TRBJ2-1; 9 bases map to TRBD1. V was pared by 6 bases and J by 2 bases, with 5 bases of the junction left unmatched. The length of the CDR3 is 15 residues. CDR1 and CDR2 (germline): LNHNV, YYDKDF (reference sequence). CDR3: CATSPYRGPYNEQFF. CDR3 sequence (DNA): TGTGCCACCAGTCCCTACAGGGGGCCCTACAATGAGCAGTTCTTC.

This clonotype was picked up a small number of times. The rearrangement links TRBV4-2 to TRBJ1-4; D unresolved. CDR1 and CDR2 from the germline V gene are LGHNA and YNFKEQ. This CDR3 contains 15 residues. V lost 4 bases, J lost 3 bases, and 12 bases lay in between. The CDR3 DNA reads as TGTGCCAGCAGCCGGAGGCAGGAAGCTAATGAAAAACTGTTTTTT. Translating gives CASSRRQEANEKLFF.

This clonotype was detected a few times. The chain recombines TRBV24-1 with TRBJ1-5; perhaps TRBD1 as D (5 bases). V shed 6 bases and J shed 6 bases, with 14 bases lying between them. The germline V gene encodes CDR1 KGHDR and CDR2 SFDVKD. The CDR3 contains 14 residues. CDR3 in amino acids: CATSCRVKVQPQHF. CDR3 DNA sequence: TGTGCCACCAGTTGCAGGGTAAAGGTTCAGCCCCAGCATTTT.

The chain joins TRBV30 to TRBJ2-5; no reliable D call. Deletions cut 0 bases from V and 4 bases from J, with 9 bases between. The CDR3 spans 13 residues. Germline CDR1 reads GTSNPN; CDR2 reads SVGIG (reference sequence). CDR3 in amino acids: CAWSVQRLETQYF. The CDR3 DNA is TGTGCCTGGAGTGTACAACGGTTAGAGACCCAGTACTTC.

This clonotype has only a few counts. The CDR3 bases are TGTGCCAGCAGTTTCCGGCGCTACACAGATACGCAGTATTTT. Protein product: CASSFRRYTDTQYF. The chain joins TRBV28 to TRBJ2-3; no reliable D call. This CDR3 region has 14 residues. The V end lost 3 bases, the J end lost 2 bases, and 9 bases lay between the germline ends. Germline CDR1 is MDHEN and CDR2 is SYDVKM.

This clonotype was recorded at least ten times. The chain combines TRBV2 with TRBJ2-5, with D perhaps TRBD2 (6 bases). Germline CDR1 reads SNHLY; CDR2 reads FYNNEI. The CDR3 covers 15 residues. The V gene lost 7 bases and the J gene lost 4 bases, with 19 bases spanning the gap. The CDR3 reads CASTTPGGVSETQYF. CDR3 in DNA: TGTGCCAGCACTACTCCCGGAGGGGTTTCAGAGACCCAGTACTTC.

The V gene is TRBV20-1, the J gene TRBJ2-3; D not resolved. CDR1 is DFQATT and CDR2 is SNEGSKA in the germline V gene (reference sequence). The CDR3 extends over 14 amino acids. V lost 5 bases and J 4 bases, leaving 16 bases between the germline ends. This CDR3 is CSARQPWGSDTQYF. DNA for the CDR3: TGCAGTGCTCGCCAGCCCTGGGGATCAGATACGCAGTATTTT.

The V gene is TRBV7-2, the J gene TRBJ2-7, with D perhaps TRBD1 (6 bases). The CDR3 spans 18 residues. The germline gives CDR1 SGHTA, CDR2 FQGNSA. The germline V and J ends were trimmed by 4 bases and 5 bases, with 27 bases remaining between them. In DNA, the CDR3 is TGTGCCAGCAGCTCCCAGCCCTGGGCCCGCTTAAAGGGGGACGAGCAGTACTTC. It translates to CASSSQPWARLKGDEQYF.

This clonotype was counted between two and nine times. The chain is built from TRBV29-1 and TRBJ2-5, with 8 bases matching TRBD1. The CDR3 consists of 13 residues. Germline V gives CDR1 SQVTM, CDR2 ANQGSEA. V shed 5 bases and J 5 bases; nucleotides not matched to a gene: 7. The CDR3 loop is CSVNQGADETQYF. The CDR3 nucleotides are TGCAGCGTTAATCAGGGGGCAGATGAGACCCAGTACTTC. The full variable domain, its missing parts supplied by reference TRBV29-1 and TRBJ2-5, is SAVISQKPSRDICQRGTSLTIQCQVDSQVTMMFWYRQQPGQSLTLIATANQGSEATYESGFVIDKFPISRPNLTFSTLTVSNMSPEDSSIYLCSVNQGADETQYFGPGTRLLVL.

The chain is built from TRBV5-1 and TRBJ1-6; D unresolved. V was pared by 0 bases and J by 7 bases, with 8 bases between. CDR1 and CDR2 (germline): SGHRS, YFSETQ. This CDR3 comprises 14 residues. The CDR3 loop is CASSLDPRNSPLHF. In DNA form, the CDR3 reads TGCGCCAGCAGCTTGGATCCGCGGAATTCACCCCTCCACTTT.

The rearrangement links TRBV28 to TRBJ1-1, with D hard to call. The CDR3 covers 14 residues. Germline V gene sequence: CDR1 MDHEN, CDR2 SYDVKM. V lost 7 bases to trimming and J lost 4 bases, with 16 bases between them. The CDR3 is CASNPLPDSTEAFF. In nucleotides, the CDR3 is TGTGCCAGCAACCCTCTGCCTGATAGCACTGAAGCTTTCTTT.

The rearrangement links TRBV29-1 to TRBJ2-3; 8 positions match TRBD2. CDR3 length: 15 residues. Germline values: CDR1 SQVTM, CDR2 ANQGSEA. J was trimmed by 4 bases and V by 6 bases; bases with no gene match: 12. This CDR3 is CSVVPGLVTPDTQYF. As DNA, the CDR3 is TGCAGCGTAGTACCGGGACTAGTCACCCCAGATACGCAGTATTTT.

CDR3 in amino acids: CASSREGLGRGETQYF. CDR3 bases: TGCGCCAGCAGCCGAGAGGGCCTAGGGAGAGGGGAGACCCAGTACTTC. The J gene is TRBJ2-5, the V gene TRBV4-1, with D perhaps TRBD2 (5 bases). V was pared by 4 bases and J by 5 bases, with 20 bases between. The germline CDR1 and CDR2 sequences are MGHRA and YSYEKL. CDR3 size: 16 residues.

This clonotype appeared a single time. This chain uses TRBV6-4 with TRBJ1-6; D not resolved. The CDR3 loop spans 13 amino acids. V lost 4 bases and J lost 10, with 11 bases in between. Per the germline V gene, CDR1 is MRHNA and CDR2 is SNTAGT. The CDR3 region is CASSGSLDSPLHF. The CDR3 region has the DNA TGTGCCAGCAGTGGTTCCTTGGACTCACCCCTCCACTTT.

The chain combines TRBV7-2 with TRBJ2-3; 7 bases are shared with TRBD1. The CDR3 spans 12 residues. V was pared by 5 bases and J by 11 bases, with 7 bases of the junction left unmatched. The germline V gene encodes CDR1 SGHTA and CDR2 FQGNSA. CDR3 in DNA: TGTGCCAGCAGCCCGGGACAGCGTGGGCAGTATTTT. Amino acids: CASSPGQRGQYF. Filled out from reference TRBV7-2 and TRBJ2-3, the complete variable domain reads GAGVSQSPSNKVTEKGKDVELRCDPISGHTALYWYRQSLGQGLEFLIYFQGNSAPDKSGLPSDRFSAERTGGSVSTLTIQRTQQEDSAVYLCASSPGQRGQYFGPGTRLTVL.

The rearrangement links TRBV29-1 to TRBJ1-2, with 9 nucleotides matching TRBD1. The CDR3 is 13 amino acids. The ends lost 5 bases at V and 7 bases at J; junction bases unmatched: 8. Germline V gene sequence: CDR1 SQVTM, CDR2 ANQGSEA. CDR3 sequence reads: CSVPGQGISGYTF. In DNA form, the CDR3 reads TGCAGCGTTCCGGGACAGGGAATCTCTGGCTACACCTTC.

The chain is built from TRBV28 and TRBJ2-3; TRBD1 agrees at 10 bases. This CDR3 has 14 residues. Germline CDR1 is MDHEN and CDR2 is SYDVKM. Unmatched junction bases numbered 1, after V lost 3 bases and J lost 4 bases. CDR3 protein: CASSFDRGPDTQYF. DNA for the CDR3: TGTGCCAGCAGTTTCGACAGGGGGCCAGATACGCAGTATTTT.

This sequence joins TRBV29-1 and TRBJ1-1; D ambiguous. The germline CDR1 and CDR2 sequences are SQVTM and ANQGSEA. V lost 6 bases and J lost 5, with 16 bases in between. The CDR3 runs to 13 residues. CDR3 nucleotide sequence: TGCAGCGTCGTTCCAGCACATGGGACTGAAGCTTTCTTT. It translates to CSVVPAHGTEAFF.